Below are 31 T cell receptor beta chains sequenced from a single sample in a study of blood T cell repertoires in COVID-19. The data were produced by immunoSEQ multiplex PCR, yet TCRdb's version contains in-frame clones alone and is incomplete. The sample lists more than 150,000 clones, over 70% occurring once. Sequencing was carried out using PBMCs or T cells enriched from blood (not recorded which). The receptors originated from a man aged 50 to 60 who had recovered from COVID-19.

CDR3 nucleotides: TGTGCCACCAGCAGAGATGGGGGCGTTTGGTCTTCTGAAGCTTTCTTT. Amino acid sequence: CATSRDGGVWSSEAFF. V and J are TRBV15 and TRBJ1-1, with D maybe TRBD1 (6 bases). The CDR3 totals 16 residues. V gave up 0 bases and J gave up 6 bases, with 17 bases separating them. The germline CDR1 and CDR2 sequences are LNHNV and YYDKDF (reference sequence).

The rearrangement joins TRBV6-5 to TRBJ2-7; 11 bases are a match to TRBD2. Germline CDR1 and CDR2: MNHEY and SVGAGI. The CDR3 consists of 13 residues. V shed 6 bases and J 12 bases; nucleotides not matched to a gene: 10. The CDR3 DNA reads TGTGCCAGCAGGGGAGTTAGCGGGAGGGCTGGGTACTTC. Protein: CASRGVSGRAGYF.

This clone was seen a few times. CDR3 protein: CASSQKWEGTEAFF. The CDR3 DNA reads TGTGCCAGCAGCCAAAAATGGGAGGGGACTGAAGCTTTCTTT. This chain links TRBV3-1 (or the pseudogene TRBV3-2) with TRBJ1-1; D perhaps matches TRBD1 (5 bases). The ends were cut back, 2 bases at V and 5 bases at J, with 12 bases in the middle. This CDR3 has 14 amino acids. Germline lookup yields CDR1 LGHDT and CDR2 YNNKEL (reference sequence).

This sequence joins TRBV5-1 and TRBJ1-2, with D perhaps TRBD1 (5 bases). Germline V lookup: CDR1 SGHRS, CDR2 YFSETQ. The CDR3 has 13 amino acids. Between the trimmed V and J ends, which lost 1 base and 8 bases, there was a span of 12 bases. CDR3 in DNA: TGCGCCAGCAGCTTGCAGGGAAGGACAGGCTACACCTTC. It translates to CASSLQGRTGYTF.

The chain recombines TRBV7-9 with TRBJ1-1; D may be TRBD1 (5 bases). V lost 2 bases, J lost 1 base, and 8 bases lay in between. This CDR3 has 14 amino acids. Germline-derived CDR1 and CDR2 are SEHNR and FQNEAQ (reference sequence). The CDR3 loop is CASSLTGQNTEAFF. The CDR3 DNA follows: TGTGCCAGCAGCTTAACTGGACAGAACACTGAAGCTTTCTTT.

J is TRBJ2-3 and V is TRBV2; 8 bases are a match to TRBD2. CDR1 is SNHLY and CDR2 is FYNNEI in the germline V gene. J lost 5 bases, V lost 9 bases, and 10 bases had no gene match. CDR3 length: 14 residues. The CDR3 DNA reads as TGTGCCAGATTAGCGGGACTTGACGTAGATACGCAGTATTTT. Its protein is CARLAGLDVDTQYF.

This clone was detected a few times. The genes are TRBV7-9 and TRBJ1-1; D is unclear. V lost 0 bases to trimming and J lost 6 bases, with 14 bases between them. Germline CDR1 and CDR2: SEHNR and FQNEAQ (reference sequence). The CDR3 runs to 15 residues. CDR3 loop: CASSLAVPGMAEAFF. The CDR3 nucleotides are TGTGCCAGCAGCTTAGCCGTCCCGGGTATGGCTGAAGCTTTCTTT.

The rearrangement links TRBV27 to TRBJ2-7; 13 bases match TRBD2. CDR1 and CDR2 from the germline V gene are MNHEY and SMNVEV (reference sequence). V gave up 2 bases and J gave up 2 bases; unmatched junction bases: 0. The CDR3 consists of 15 residues. CDR3 nucleotide sequence: TGTGCCAGCAGTTTAACTAGCGGGAGGGCCTACGAGCAGTACTTC. It encodes CASSLTSGRAYEQYF.

Turning to this clone: This sample includes further DNA sequences coding for the same CDR3. The V gene is TRBV12-3 or TRBV12-4, the J gene TRBJ2-7; the D is unclear. The CDR3 has 13 residues. V was trimmed by 2 bases and J by 1 base, leaving 6 bases between them. In nucleotides, the CDR3 is TGTGCCAGCAGTTTATCAGTATCCTACGAGCAGTACTTC. It yields the protein CASSLSVSYEQYF.

This clone was detected only a few times. As DNA, the CDR3 is TGTGCCAGCAGCCAAGCCGACAGGGGGCACTATGGCTACACCTTC. This gives the protein CASSQADRGHYGYTF. The chain uses TRBV3-1 (or the pseudogene TRBV3-2) and TRBJ1-2, with TRBD1 matching 10 bases. Germline V gives CDR1 LGHDT, CDR2 YNNKEL (reference sequence). This CDR3 is 15 amino acids long. Trimming took 1 base from V and 3 from J; bases not matched to a gene: 2.

The V and J genes are TRBV6-5 and TRBJ1-5; 7 bases fit TRBD1. V lost 6 bases to trimming and J lost 6 bases; unmatched junction nucleotides: 5. Germline CDR1 and CDR2: MNHEY and SVGAGI. The CDR3 runs 13 residues. The CDR3 loop is CASRQGLGQPQHF. CDR3 nucleotide sequence: TGTGCCAGCAGACAGGGGTTAGGTCAGCCCCAGCATTTT.

This clone was seen a handful of times. The V call is TRBV6-5, the J call TRBJ2-7; a weak D match, TRBD2 (6 bases). The CDR3 loop spans 13 amino acids. CDR1 is MNHEY and CDR2 is SVGAGI in the germline V gene. Trimming pared 2 bases from V and 6 bases from J, leaving 11 bases between. The CDR3 loop is CASSYVTGGEQYF. CDR3 nucleotides: TGTGCCAGCAGTTACGTTACCGGGGGCGAGCAGTACTTC.

The chain carries TRBV28 and TRBJ2-5, with a weak D call TRBD1 (5 bases). Trimming removed 6 bases from V and 0 bases from J, with 17 bases in between. CDR3 length: 16 residues. The germline gives CDR1 MDHEN, CDR2 SYDVKM. This chain's CDR3 is CASSDYDIRDQETQYF. The CDR3 bases are TGTGCCAGCAGCGATTACGACATCAGGGACCAAGAGACCCAGTACTTC.

V usage is TRBV28 and J usage is TRBJ2-1; TRBD2 might be the D (6 bases). CDR1 is MDHEN, CDR2 SYDVKM, per germline. Between the trimmed V and J ends, which lost 6 bases and 4 bases, there was a span of 16 bases. CDR3 length: 15 residues. For the CDR3, the DNA is TGTGCCAGCAGCTTGGGGGGTCCCGTATACAATGAGCAGTTCTTC. Translated, it gives CASSLGGPVYNEQFF.

The chain is built from TRBV18 and TRBJ1-1; weak D call: TRBD1 (6 bases). Germline loops: CDR1 KGHSH, CDR2 LQKENI. The CDR3 consists of 14 residues. V gave up 0 bases and J gave up 6 bases, with 11 bases separating them. The CDR3 nucleotides are TGTGCCAGCTCACCACCCCCCAGGGGAGCTGAAGCTTTCTTT. Translation gives CASSPPPRGAEAFF.

The chain joins TRBV5-3 to TRBJ1-4, with 8 nucleotides matching TRBD1. TRBV5-3 is given ORF status, its function remaining uncertain. The junction had 10 bases not matched to a gene; V was cut back by 4 bases and J by 8 bases. The CDR3 loop spans 15 amino acids. CDR3 in amino acids: CARSPAGTGGEKLFF. CDR3 DNA: TGTGCCAGAAGCCCCGCCGGGACAGGCGGCGAAAAACTGTTTTTT.

V is TRBV9 and J is TRBJ1-2; no definite D call. The CDR3 length is 14 residues. Germline CDR1 is SGDLS and CDR2 is YYNGEE. V was pared by 1 base and J by 7 bases, with 14 bases between. The CDR3 DNA sequence: TGTGCCAGCAGCGTAATGCTCGGAGGAGGTGGCTACACCTTC. Amino acid sequence: CASSVMLGGGGYTF.

Comment on this clone: One end of the junction does not line up with germline, which may come from a read error. V is TRBV24-1 and J is TRBJ2-3, with a possible D match to TRBD1 (5 bases). The CDR3 covers 17 residues. Per the germline V gene, CDR1 is KGHDR and CDR2 is SFDVKD. In nucleotides, the CDR3 is TGTGCCACCCCCGGACAACCCCCTGTCTACAGCACAAATACGCAGTATTTT. Translating it yields CATPGQPPVYSTNTQYF.

The chain links TRBV7-3 to TRBJ2-3; D may be TRBD2 (7 bases). The germline CDR1 and CDR2 sequences are SGHTA and FQGTGA. The CDR3 has 16 amino acids. The ends were cut back, 1 base at V and 4 bases at J, with 15 bases in the middle. The CDR3, as DNA: TGTGCCAGCAGCTTAATAGGAGGGGGGGCCCCAGATACGCAGTATTTT. This sequence encodes CASSLIGGGAPDTQYF.

This chain joins TRBV18 and TRBJ2-1; 9 bases are a match to TRBD2. CDR3 length: 15 residues. In germline, CDR1 is KGHSH, CDR2 LQKENI. V shed 4 bases and J 5 bases; nucleotides not matched to a gene: 6. CDR3 protein: CASSLLSSGNNEQFF. The CDR3 DNA is TGTGCCAGCTCACTCCTCTCTAGCGGGAACAATGAGCAGTTCTTC.

This clone has just a few counts. The chain joins TRBV29-1 to TRBJ2-3; TRBD2 is a possible D gene (7 bases). The CDR3 contains 16 residues. Germline assignment: CDR1 SQVTM and CDR2 ANQGSEA. The V end was cut by 8 bases, the J end by 0 bases, with 21 bases between. CDR3 sequence (DNA): TGCAGCTCCGATCGAGGGGGGGGCTTGAGCACAGATACGCAGTATTTT. Its translation is CSSDRGGGLSTDTQYF.

The chain uses TRBV7-3 and TRBJ2-5; TRBD2 agrees at 7 bases. In germline, CDR1 is SGHTA, CDR2 FQGTGA. Trimming took 4 bases from V and 6 from J; bases not matched to a gene: 8. CDR3 size: 14 residues. The CDR3 here is CASSSAGGGKTQYF. CDR3 coding DNA: TGTGCCAGCAGCTCCGCTGGGGGGGGGAAGACCCAGTACTTC.

There are a few counts of this clone. This chain links TRBV19 with TRBJ1-5; 10 nucleotides line up with TRBD1. CDR3 length equals 17 residues. Germline V gives CDR1 LNHDA, CDR2 SQIVND (reference sequence). V lost 7 bases, J lost 2 bases, and 11 bases stayed unmatched. Here the CDR3 reads CASTRYNGQGGNQPQHF. In DNA, the CDR3 is TGTGCCAGTACCCGGTATAACGGACAGGGGGGCAATCAGCCCCAGCATTTT.

The V and J genes are TRBV10-1 and TRBJ1-4; D is possibly TRBD1 (6 bases). The CDR3 sequence is 14 residues long. Germline loops: CDR1 WNHNN, CDR2 SYGVQD (reference sequence). The germline V and J ends were trimmed by 6 bases and 3 bases, with 11 bases remaining between them. The CDR3 loop reads CASRGTRPNEKLFF. The CDR3 nucleotides are TGCGCCAGCAGGGGGACAAGGCCTAATGAAAAACTGTTTTTT.

The chain combines TRBV28 with TRBJ1-6; 7 nucleotides agree with TRBD1. The CDR3 is 15 residues long. Looked up from germline, CDR1 is MDHEN and CDR2 is SYDVKM. V gave up 4 bases and J gave up 8 bases; unmatched junction bases: 8. The CDR3 DNA is TGTGCCAGCAGTTCCAGGGGGATCGGGGATTCACCCCTCCACTTT. Translated: CASSSRGIGDSPLHF.

The chain links TRBV28 to TRBJ2-1; D is possibly TRBD1 (6 bases). V lost 4 bases and J 4 bases, leaving 14 bases between the germline ends. CDR1 and CDR2 (germline): MDHEN, SYDVKM. This CDR3 spans 15 amino acids. The DNA for the CDR3 is TGTGCCAGCAGTTGGCAGGGGAAAAGATACAATGAGCAGTTCTTC. As protein: CASSWQGKRYNEQFF. Based on the CDR3 plus reference TRBV28 and TRBJ2-1, the full variable domain is DVKVTQSSRYLVKRTGEKVFLECVQDMDHENMFWYRQDPGLGLRLIYFSYDVKMKEKGDIPEGYSVSREKKERFSLILESASTNQTSMYLCASSWQGKRYNEQFFGPGTRLTVL.

The chain carries TRBV6-1 and TRBJ2-1; D call uncertain. The CDR3 covers 13 residues. Per the germline V gene, CDR1 is MNHNS and CDR2 is SASEGT. Trimming pared 4 bases from V and 9 bases from J, leaving 13 bases between. CDR3 residues: CASSGAGESEQFF. As DNA, the CDR3 is TGTGCCAGCAGTGGAGCAGGAGAGAGTGAGCAGTTCTTC.

This chain joins TRBV9 and TRBJ2-5; 12 bases line up with TRBD2. This CDR3 region has 16 residues. Trimming at V came to 0 bases and at J to 6 bases, leaving 6 bases not matched to a gene. Per germline, CDR1 SGDLS and CDR2 YYNGEE. The CDR3 region has the DNA TGTGCCAGCAGCGTAGCTCAGACTAGCGGGGGACAGACCCAGTACTTC. Its protein product is CASSVAQTSGGQTQYF.

The chain employs TRBV9 and TRBJ1-1; tentative D call: TRBD1 (6 bases). V was pared by 4 bases and J by 7 bases, with 17 bases between. The CDR3 has 14 amino acids. The germline V gene has CDR1 SGDLS and CDR2 YYNGEE. This CDR3 is CASSPSWGQDEAFF. The CDR3 DNA is TGTGCCAGCAGCCCGAGCTGGGGGCAGGATGAAGCTTTCTTT.

The rearrangement joins TRBV5-1 to TRBJ1-5; a weak D match, TRBD1 (6 bases). This CDR3 spans 15 amino acids. CDR1 SGHRS and CDR2 YFSETQ come from the germline V gene. Trimming left V 2 bases short and J 1 base short, with 10 bases between. The CDR3 loop reads CASSFSGVSNQPQHF. Written as DNA, the CDR3 is TGCGCCAGCAGCTTTTCAGGGGTAAGCAATCAGCCCCAGCATTTT. Together with reference TRBV5-1 and TRBJ1-5, the CDR3 gives the full variable domain: KAGVTQTPRYLIKTRGQQVTLSCSPISGHRSVSWYQQTPGQGLQFLFEYFSETQRNKGNFPGRFSGRQFSNSRSEMNVSTLELGDSALYLCASSFSGVSNQPQHFGDGTRLSIL.

The rearrangement joins TRBV30 to TRBJ2-1, with 7 bases fitting TRBD1. J was trimmed by 3 bases and V by 5 bases; bases with no gene match: 1. The CDR3 contains 12 residues. The germline V gene encodes CDR1 GTSNPN and CDR2 SVGIG (reference sequence). The CDR3 DNA reads as TGTGCCTGGGGGGACAGCTACAATGAGCAGTTCTTC. Its protein product is CAWGDSYNEQFF.